Shown below are 27 T cell receptor beta chains from a single sample sequenced in a study of cytotoxic CD8 clonotypes in ibrutinib-treated CLL. Clones were sequenced by immunoSEQ multiplex PCR, and TCRdb holds only the in-frame ones, with some missing. The sample yields some 160,000 clones, approximately 77% seen once. Sample: PBMCs, taken after 12 months of ibrutinib treatment. Every receptor here comes from a human donor with chronic lymphocytic leukemia.

The chain has TRBV5-5 and TRBJ1-2; D uncertain. Per germline, CDR1 SGHKS and CDR2 YYEKEE (reference sequence). This CDR3 is built from 18 residues. V gave up 0 bases and J gave up 4 bases, with 22 bases separating them. The DNA for the CDR3 is TGTGCCAGCAGCTTGGAAAGTTATTCGGCCTCGGCCGGCTATGGCTACACCTTC. This translates into CASSLESYSASAGYGYTF.

J is TRBJ2-5 and V is TRBV11-2; 9 positions agree with TRBD1. The CDR3 has 14 residues. Germline CDR1 SGHAT, CDR2 FQNNGV. J gave up 4 bases and V 5 bases, and 5 bases lay outside the gene matches. The DNA for the CDR3 is TGTGCCAGCAGCCCGCCGGGACAGGGAGAGACCCAGTACTTC. Its protein is CASSPPGQGETQYF.

The chain combines TRBV15 with TRBJ1-6; D perhaps matches TRBD1 (5 bases). Germline lookup yields CDR1 LNHNV and CDR2 YYDKDF (reference sequence). This CDR3 has 16 residues. V lost 1 base, J lost 5 bases, and 12 bases lay in between. CDR3 amino acids: CATSRVRGVDNSPLHF. The CDR3 coding sequence is TGTGCCACCAGCAGAGTGAGAGGGGTAGATAATTCACCCCTCCACTTT.

This sequence joins TRBV7-3 and TRBJ1-2, with D tentatively TRBD1 (6 bases). The V gene lost 4 bases and the J gene lost 7 bases, with 19 bases spanning the gap. The germline V gene has CDR1 SGHTA and CDR2 FQGTGA. This CDR3 has 15 residues. For the CDR3, the DNA is TGTGCCAGCAGCTCCTCGACAGGTCATATGGGTGGCTACACCTTC. It is translated as CASSSSTGHMGGYTF.

J is TRBJ1-2 and V is TRBV30, with TRBD1 as a possible D gene (5 bases). Per the germline V gene, CDR1 is GTSNPN and CDR2 is SVGIG (reference sequence). V was cut by 8 bases and J by 4 bases, with 14 bases left in between. This CDR3 is 12 amino acids long. CDR3 DNA sequence: TGTGCCACATCGACAGCGGCCTATGGCTACACCTTC. Its protein product is CATSTAAYGYTF.

CDR3 coding DNA: TGTGCCAGCAGCCCCCCCAATCAGCCCCAGCATTTT. Translation: CASSPPNQPQHF. The chain carries TRBV9 and TRBJ1-5; D is unresolved. CDR1 is SGDLS and CDR2 is YYNGEE in the germline V gene. Trimming took off 4 bases at V and 3 bases at J, with 5 bases between the two ends. The CDR3 runs to 12 residues. Full variable domain (missing parts from reference TRBV9 and TRBJ1-5): DSGVTQTPKHLITATGQRVTLRCSPRSGDLSVYWYQQSLDQGLQFLIQYYNGEERAKGNILERFSAQQFPDLHSELNLSSLELGDSALYFCASSPPNQPQHFGDGTRLSIL.

On this clone: The sample carries other DNA sequences with the same CDR3. This sequence joins TRBV4-3 and TRBJ1-5, with D maybe TRBD1 (6 bases). The germline V and J ends were trimmed by 3 bases and 2 bases, with 11 bases remaining between them. The CDR3 covers 15 residues. Germline-derived CDR1 and CDR2 are LGHNA and YSLEER. The CDR3 loop is CASSQTRTGNQPQHF. The CDR3 coding sequence is TGCGCCAGCAGCCAGACACGGACAGGCAATCAGCCCCAGCATTTT.

The table lists this clone with a count of one. The chain has TRBV28 and TRBJ2-3, with D possibly being TRBD1 or TRBD2 (5 bases each). The CDR3 is 16 residues long. Germline V CDR1 and CDR2: MDHEN, SYDVKM. V was pared by 7 bases and J by 1 base, with 18 bases between. CDR3 DNA sequence: TGTGCCAGCATATATGCCGGGACGCAGGGCACAGATACGCAGTATTTT. This translates into CASIYAGTQGTDTQYF.

V and J are TRBV7-2 and TRBJ1-5, with 7 nucleotides matching TRBD1. The germline V gene encodes CDR1 SGHTA and CDR2 FQGNSA. The CDR3 extends over 17 amino acids. V shed 0 bases and J 1 base; nucleotides not matched to a gene: 6. In DNA, the CDR3 is TGTGCCAGCAGCTTAGCTATAGACAGGGAAAGCAATCAGCCCCAGCATTTT. It yields the protein CASSLAIDRESNQPQHF.

This chain connects TRBV6-6 to TRBJ1-5; 11 bases match TRBD1. This CDR3 is 15 amino acids long. Germline values: CDR1 MNHNY, CDR2 SVGAGI (reference sequence). V was pared by 6 bases and J by 6 bases, with 7 bases of the junction left unmatched. This chain's CDR3 is CASSPWTGGVQPQHF. Written as DNA, the CDR3 is TGTGCCAGCAGCCCCTGGACAGGGGGCGTTCAGCCCCAGCATTTT.

The chain combines TRBV5-4 with TRBJ2-1, with 8 bases identical to TRBD2. J lost 3 bases, V lost 2 bases, and 10 bases had no gene match. From germline, CDR1 is SGHNT and CDR2 YYREEE (reference sequence). The CDR3 extends over 17 amino acids. The chain's CDR3 is CASSFGGGLADYNEQFF. CDR3 coding DNA: TGTGCCAGCAGCTTTGGAGGAGGACTAGCCGACTACAATGAGCAGTTCTTC. Looking up the rest from reference TRBV5-4 and TRBJ2-1 gives the full variable domain: ETGVTQSPTHLIKTRGQQVTLRCSSQSGHNTVSWYQQALGQGPQFIFQYYREEENGRGNFPPRFSGLQFPNYSSELNVNALELDDSALYLCASSFGGGLADYNEQFFGPGTRLTVL.

The rearrangement joins TRBV7-2 to TRBJ2-3; TRBD1 matches 7 bases. The CDR3 covers 14 residues. The germline CDR1 and CDR2 sequences are SGHTA and FQGNSA. J lost 5 bases, V lost 2 bases, and 4 bases had no gene match. The CDR3 DNA is TGTGCCAGCAGCTTAAGGGGGCGTCAAGATACGCAGTATTTT. Translating it yields CASSLRGRQDTQYF.

V usage is TRBV5-1 and J usage is TRBJ1-1, with D unclear. CDR1 is SGHRS and CDR2 is YFSETQ in the germline V gene. Trimming pared 1 base from V and 0 bases from J, leaving 7 bases between. The CDR3 consists of 14 residues. The CDR3 sequence is CASSLNSMNTEAFF. CDR3 DNA sequence: TGCGCCAGCAGCTTGAACAGCATGAACACTGAAGCTTTCTTT.

This rearrangement joins TRBV19 to TRBJ2-7; tentatively, D is TRBD1 (5 bases). CDR1 and CDR2 from the germline V gene are LNHDA and SQIVND (reference sequence). This CDR3 region has 15 residues. Trimming removed 6 bases at V and 3 bases at J, with 18 bases between. The CDR3 sequence is CASSPWGQEHYEQYF. The CDR3, as DNA: TGTGCCAGTAGCCCATGGGGCCAGGAGCACTACGAGCAGTACTTC.

The chain joins TRBV2 to TRBJ1-2; D not certain. V was cut by 1 base and J by 4 bases, with 10 bases left in between. Germline V lookup: CDR1 SNHLY, CDR2 FYNNEI. The CDR3 consists of 14 residues. The chain's CDR3 is CASSEVKGSYGYTF. CDR3 sequence (DNA): TGTGCCAGCAGTGAAGTTAAGGGTTCCTATGGCTACACCTTC.

The V gene is TRBV7-8, the J gene TRBJ2-7; D may be TRBD2 (5 bases). The V end lost 5 bases, the J end lost 0 bases, and 14 bases lay between the germline ends. This CDR3 region has 15 residues. Per germline, CDR1 SGHVS and CDR2 FQNEAQ. The CDR3, as DNA: TGTGCCAGCAGCACCCTCGGGGAAAGCTCCTACGAGCAGTACTTC. Translating it yields CASSTLGESSYEQYF.

The chain employs TRBV5-4 and TRBJ2-1; 15 bases match TRBD2. The germline gives CDR1 SGHNT, CDR2 YYREEE (reference sequence). The CDR3 covers 18 residues. J lost 1 base, V lost 0 bases, and 2 bases had no gene match. CDR3 DNA sequence: TGTGCCAGCAGCTTGGGGGGACTAGCGGGAGGTTCCTACAATGAGCAGTTCTTC. It specifies CASSLGGLAGGSYNEQFF.

The chain recombines TRBV27 with TRBJ1-4; 11 bases agree with TRBD1. CDR3 length: 13 amino acids. From germline, CDR1 is MNHEY and CDR2 SMNVEV (reference sequence). Trimming at V came to 10 bases and at J to 8 bases, leaving 6 bases not matched to a gene. CDR3 loop: CATGTGGLEKLFF. CDR3 DNA: TGTGCCACCGGGACAGGGGGTTTGGAAAAACTGTTTTTT.

This clone came up many times. The chain combines TRBV2 with TRBJ2-2; 11 bases agree with TRBD1. Trimming took 9 bases from V and 4 from J; bases not matched to a gene: 4. This CDR3 comprises 14 residues. Germline CDR1 is SNHLY and CDR2 is FYNNEI. Here the CDR3 DNA reads TGTGCCAGTGGGACAGGGGGTTCCACCGGGGAGCTGTTTTTT. This encodes CASGTGGSTGELFF.

V and J are TRBV23-1 and TRBJ2-1; D is possibly TRBD1 (6 bases). TRBV23-1 is an open reading frame whose function is uncertain. The CDR3 totals 14 residues. V lost 11 bases to trimming and J lost 4 bases, with 18 bases between them. As DNA, the CDR3 is TGCGCCGGGCCGCAGGGGCGGTCGTACAATGAGCAGTTCTTC. Encoded protein: CAGPQGRSYNEQFF.

The chain is built from TRBV6-5 and TRBJ2-7, with D possibly being TRBD1 (5 bases). Looked up from germline, CDR1 is MNHEY and CDR2 is SVGAGI. There are 14 residues in the CDR3. V was pared by 2 bases and J by 1 base, with 9 bases between. The CDR3 nucleotides are TGTGCCAGCAGTTACAGGGGCTTATCCTACGAGCAGTACTTC. This sequence encodes CASSYRGLSYEQYF.

This clone has a handful of counts. The CDR3 sequence is CATSRGDRNTEAFF. The CDR3 nucleotides are TGTGCCACCAGCAGAGGGGACAGGAACACTGAAGCTTTCTTT. The V call is TRBV15, the J call TRBJ1-1, with 7 bases lining up with TRBD1. CDR3 length: 14 residues. Germline-derived CDR1 and CDR2 are LNHNV and YYDKDF (reference sequence). V lost 1 base, J lost 1 base, and 0 bases stayed unmatched.

The chain joins TRBV9 to TRBJ1-2; 10 nucleotides match TRBD1. The length of the CDR3 is 14 residues. The V gene end was trimmed by 4 bases and the J gene end by 9 bases; junction bases not matched to a gene: 9. Germline assignment: CDR1 SGDLS and CDR2 YYNGEE. CDR3 protein: CASSILTGGASYTF. The CDR3, as DNA: TGTGCCAGCAGCATATTGACAGGGGGCGCGAGCTACACCTTC.

This chain links TRBV7-2 with TRBJ2-3, with 10 nucleotides matching TRBD2. The CDR3 runs to 14 residues. From germline, CDR1 is SGHTA and CDR2 FQGNSA. The V and J ends lost 7 bases and 5 bases, in that order; junction bases with no gene match: 6. CDR3: CASISSGSVDTQYF. The CDR3 DNA sequence: TGTGCCAGCATTTCTAGCGGGAGTGTAGATACGCAGTATTTT.

The gene calls are TRBV18 and TRBJ2-7, with D perhaps TRBD1 (6 bases). CDR1 is KGHSH and CDR2 is LQKENI in the germline V gene. There are 14 residues in the CDR3. Trimming took off 5 bases at V and 6 bases at J, with 17 bases between the two ends. CDR3 in amino acids: CASSIQPTGSEQYF. For the CDR3, the DNA is TGTGCCAGCTCAATCCAACCTACAGGGAGCGAGCAGTACTTC.

CDR3 residues: CATSRDSGGRRSYEQYF. The DNA for the CDR3 is TGTGCCACCAGCAGAGATAGCGGCGGGCGCCGTTCCTACGAGCAGTACTTC. This chain connects TRBV15 to TRBJ2-7, with D possibly matching TRBD2 (6 bases). The germline V and J ends were trimmed by 0 bases and 1 base, with 16 bases remaining between them. The CDR3 sequence is 17 residues long. The germline V gene encodes CDR1 LNHNV and CDR2 YYDKDF (reference sequence).

The chain couples TRBV4-2 to TRBJ2-1; D is unclear. Trimming stripped 0 bases from V and 12 bases from J, with 15 bases between. The CDR3 runs to 14 residues. Germline V gene data show CDR1 as LGHNA and CDR2 as YNFKEQ. CDR3 sequence reads: CASSQDPTSFVQFF. CDR3 sequence (DNA): TGTGCCAGCAGCCAAGATCCTACCTCCTTCGTGCAGTTCTTC.